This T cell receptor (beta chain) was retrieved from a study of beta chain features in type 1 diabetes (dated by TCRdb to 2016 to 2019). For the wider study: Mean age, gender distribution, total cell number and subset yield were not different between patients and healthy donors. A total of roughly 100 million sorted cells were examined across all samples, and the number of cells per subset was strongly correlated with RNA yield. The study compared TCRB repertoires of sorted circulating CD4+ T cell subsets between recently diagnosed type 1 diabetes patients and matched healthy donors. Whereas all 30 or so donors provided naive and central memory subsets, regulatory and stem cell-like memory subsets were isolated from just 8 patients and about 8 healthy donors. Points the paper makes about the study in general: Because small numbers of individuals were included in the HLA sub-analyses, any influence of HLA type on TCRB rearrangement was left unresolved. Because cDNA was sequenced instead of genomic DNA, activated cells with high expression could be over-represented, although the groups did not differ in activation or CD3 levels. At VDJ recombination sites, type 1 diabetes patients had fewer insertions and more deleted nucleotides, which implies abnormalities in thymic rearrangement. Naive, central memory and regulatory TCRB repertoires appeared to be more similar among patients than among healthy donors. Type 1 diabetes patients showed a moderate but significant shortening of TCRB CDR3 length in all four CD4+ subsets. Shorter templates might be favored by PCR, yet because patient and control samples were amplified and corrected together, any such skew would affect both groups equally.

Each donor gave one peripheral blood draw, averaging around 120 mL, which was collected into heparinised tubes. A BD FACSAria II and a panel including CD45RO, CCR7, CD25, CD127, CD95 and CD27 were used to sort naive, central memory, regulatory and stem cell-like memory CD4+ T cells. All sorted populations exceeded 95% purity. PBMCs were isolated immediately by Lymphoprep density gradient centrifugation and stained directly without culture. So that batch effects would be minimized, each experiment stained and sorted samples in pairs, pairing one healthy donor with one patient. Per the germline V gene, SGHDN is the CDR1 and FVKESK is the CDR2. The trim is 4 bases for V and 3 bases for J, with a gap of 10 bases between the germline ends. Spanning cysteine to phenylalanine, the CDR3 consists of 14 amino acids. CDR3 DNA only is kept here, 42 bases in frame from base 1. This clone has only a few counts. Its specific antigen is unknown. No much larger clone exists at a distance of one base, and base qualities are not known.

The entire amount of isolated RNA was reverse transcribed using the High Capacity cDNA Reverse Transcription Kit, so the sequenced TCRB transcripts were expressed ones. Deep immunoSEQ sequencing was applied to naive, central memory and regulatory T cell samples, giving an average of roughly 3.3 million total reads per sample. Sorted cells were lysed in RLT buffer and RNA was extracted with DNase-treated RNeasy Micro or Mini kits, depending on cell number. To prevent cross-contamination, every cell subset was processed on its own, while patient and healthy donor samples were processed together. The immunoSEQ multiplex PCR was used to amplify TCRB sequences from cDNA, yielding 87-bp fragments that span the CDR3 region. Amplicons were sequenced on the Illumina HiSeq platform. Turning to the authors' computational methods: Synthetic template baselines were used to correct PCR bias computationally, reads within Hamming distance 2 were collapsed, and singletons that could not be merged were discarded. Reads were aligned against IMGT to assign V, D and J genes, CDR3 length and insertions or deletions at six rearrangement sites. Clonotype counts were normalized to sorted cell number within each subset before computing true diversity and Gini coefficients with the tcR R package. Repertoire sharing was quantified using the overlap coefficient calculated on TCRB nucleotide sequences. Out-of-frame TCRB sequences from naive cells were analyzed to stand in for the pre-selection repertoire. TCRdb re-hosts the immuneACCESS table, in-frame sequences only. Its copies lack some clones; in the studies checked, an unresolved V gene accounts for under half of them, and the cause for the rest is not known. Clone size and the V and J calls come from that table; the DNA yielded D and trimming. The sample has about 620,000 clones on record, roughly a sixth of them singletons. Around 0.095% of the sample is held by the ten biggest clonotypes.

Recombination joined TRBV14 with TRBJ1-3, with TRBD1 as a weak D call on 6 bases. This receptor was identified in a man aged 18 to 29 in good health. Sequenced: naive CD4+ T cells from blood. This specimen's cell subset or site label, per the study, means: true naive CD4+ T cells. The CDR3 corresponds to CASSLGGLGNTIYF. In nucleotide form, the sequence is TGTGCCAGCAGCCTCGGGGGGCTTGGAAACACCATATATTTT.